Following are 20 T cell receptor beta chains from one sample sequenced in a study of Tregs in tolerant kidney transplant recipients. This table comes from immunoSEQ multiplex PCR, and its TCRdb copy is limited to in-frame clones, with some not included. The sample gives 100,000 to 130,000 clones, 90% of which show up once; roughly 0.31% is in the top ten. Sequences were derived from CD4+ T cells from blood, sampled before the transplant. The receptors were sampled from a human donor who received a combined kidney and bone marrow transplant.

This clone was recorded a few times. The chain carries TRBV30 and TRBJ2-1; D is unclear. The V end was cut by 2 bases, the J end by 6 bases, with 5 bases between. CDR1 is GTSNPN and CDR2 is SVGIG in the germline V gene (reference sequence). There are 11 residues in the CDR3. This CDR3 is CAWSTANEQFF. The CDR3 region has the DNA TGTGCCTGGAGTACTGCCAATGAGCAGTTCTTC.

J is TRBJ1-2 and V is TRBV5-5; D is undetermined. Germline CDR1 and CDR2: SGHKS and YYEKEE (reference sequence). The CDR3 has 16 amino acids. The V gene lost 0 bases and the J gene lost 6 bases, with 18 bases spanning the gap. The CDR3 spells CASSLEVRGYEHGYTF. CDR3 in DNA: TGTGCCAGCAGCTTGGAGGTACGGGGTTATGAACATGGCTACACCTTC.

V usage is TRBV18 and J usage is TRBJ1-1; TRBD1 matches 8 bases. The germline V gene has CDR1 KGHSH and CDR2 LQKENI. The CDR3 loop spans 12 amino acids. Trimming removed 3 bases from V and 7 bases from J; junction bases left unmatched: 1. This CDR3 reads CASSPDRDEAFF. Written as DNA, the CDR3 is TGTGCCAGCTCACCGGACAGGGATGAAGCTTTCTTT.

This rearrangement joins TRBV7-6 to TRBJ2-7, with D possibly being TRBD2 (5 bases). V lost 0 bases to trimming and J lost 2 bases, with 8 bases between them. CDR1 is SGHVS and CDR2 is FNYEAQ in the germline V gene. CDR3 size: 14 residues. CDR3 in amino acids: CASSLAFGAYEQYF. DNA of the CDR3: TGTGCCAGCAGCTTAGCGTTCGGGGCCTACGAGCAGTACTTC.

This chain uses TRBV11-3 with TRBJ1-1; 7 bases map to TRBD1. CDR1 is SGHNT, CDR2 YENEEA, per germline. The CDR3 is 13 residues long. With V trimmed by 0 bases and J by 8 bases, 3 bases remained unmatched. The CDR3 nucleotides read TGTGCCAGCAGCTTAGACGGGACAGAAGAAGCTTTCTTT. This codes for CASSLDGTEEAFF. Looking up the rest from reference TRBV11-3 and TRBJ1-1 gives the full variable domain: EAGVVQSPRYKIIEKKQPVAFWCNPISGHNTLYWYLQNLGQGPELLIRYENEEAVDDSQLPKDRFSAERLKGVDSTLKIQPAELGDSAVYLCASSLDGTEEAFFGQGTRLTVV.

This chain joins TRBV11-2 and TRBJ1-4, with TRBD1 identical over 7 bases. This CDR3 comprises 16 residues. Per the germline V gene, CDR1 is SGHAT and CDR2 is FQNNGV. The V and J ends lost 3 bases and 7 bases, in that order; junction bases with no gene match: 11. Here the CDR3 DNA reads TGTGCCAGCAGCTTGGGGTCGGGCAGGGGGGTTGAAAAACTGTTTTTT. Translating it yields CASSLGSGRGVEKLFF.

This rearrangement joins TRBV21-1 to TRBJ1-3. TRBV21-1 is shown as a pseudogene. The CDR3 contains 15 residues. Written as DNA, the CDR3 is TGTGCCAGCAGCAAAGTCGGGGGGCCTGGAAACACCATATATTTT. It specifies CASSKVGGPGNTIYF.

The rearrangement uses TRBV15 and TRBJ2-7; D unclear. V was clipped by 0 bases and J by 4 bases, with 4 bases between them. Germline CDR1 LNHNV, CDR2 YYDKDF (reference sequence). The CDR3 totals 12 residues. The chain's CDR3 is CATSRDRYEQYF. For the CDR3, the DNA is TGTGCCACCAGCAGAGATCGGTACGAGCAGTACTTC.

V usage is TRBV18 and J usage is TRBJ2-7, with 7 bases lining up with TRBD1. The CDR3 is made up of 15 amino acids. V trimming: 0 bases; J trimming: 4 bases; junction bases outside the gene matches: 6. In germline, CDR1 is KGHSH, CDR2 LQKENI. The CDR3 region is CASSPPGQRLYEQYF. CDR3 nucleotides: TGTGCCAGCTCACCACCGGGACAGCGACTTTACGAGCAGTACTTC.

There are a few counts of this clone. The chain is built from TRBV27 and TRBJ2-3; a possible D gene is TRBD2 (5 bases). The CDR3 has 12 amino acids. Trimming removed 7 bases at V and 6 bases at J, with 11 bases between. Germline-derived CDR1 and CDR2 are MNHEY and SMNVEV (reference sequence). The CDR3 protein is CASKSSGDTQYF. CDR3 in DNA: TGTGCCAGCAAGAGCTCGGGGGATACGCAGTATTTT.

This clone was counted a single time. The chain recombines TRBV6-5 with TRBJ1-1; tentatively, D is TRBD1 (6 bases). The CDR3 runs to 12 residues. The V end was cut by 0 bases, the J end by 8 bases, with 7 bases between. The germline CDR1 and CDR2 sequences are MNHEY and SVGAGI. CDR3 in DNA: TGTGCCAGCAGTTACTCGACAGGAGAAGCTTTCTTT. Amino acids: CASSYSTGEAFF.

CDR3 residues: CASSLIWGEGRDTQYF. The CDR3 DNA reads as TGTGCCAGCAGCCTTATATGGGGGGAGGGCCGGGATACGCAGTATTTT. The rearrangement uses TRBV7-2 and TRBJ2-3; TRBD2 aligns across 7 bases. The CDR3 contains 16 residues. Trimming cost V 5 bases and J 6 bases; bases outside gene matches: 14. Germline-derived CDR1 and CDR2 are SGHTA and FQGNSA. Full variable domain (remainder filled in from reference TRBV7-2 and TRBJ2-3): GAGVSQSPSNKVTEKGKDVELRCDPISGHTALYWYRQSLGQGLEFLIYFQGNSAPDKSGLPSDRFSAERTGGSVSTLTIQRTQQEDSAVYLCASSLIWGEGRDTQYFGPGTRLTVL.

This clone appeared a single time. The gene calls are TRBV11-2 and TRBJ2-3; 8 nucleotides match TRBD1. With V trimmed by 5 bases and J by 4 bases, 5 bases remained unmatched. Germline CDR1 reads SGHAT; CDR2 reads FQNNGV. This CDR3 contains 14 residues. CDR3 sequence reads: CASSRGQAPDTQYF. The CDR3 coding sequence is TGTGCCAGCAGCCGGGGACAGGCGCCAGATACGCAGTATTTT.

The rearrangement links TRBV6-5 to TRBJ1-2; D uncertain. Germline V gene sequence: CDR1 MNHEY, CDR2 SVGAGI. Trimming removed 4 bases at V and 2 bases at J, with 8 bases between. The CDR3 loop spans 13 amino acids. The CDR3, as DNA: TGTGCCAGCAGTTTCCGGGAAAACTATGGCTACACCTTC. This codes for CASSFRENYGYTF.

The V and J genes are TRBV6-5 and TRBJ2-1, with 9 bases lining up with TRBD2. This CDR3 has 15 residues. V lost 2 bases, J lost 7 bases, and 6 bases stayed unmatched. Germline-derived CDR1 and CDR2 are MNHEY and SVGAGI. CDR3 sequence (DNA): TGTGCCAGCAGTTACGGGCGGGGGGGCCCAAATGAGCAGTTCTTC. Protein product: CASSYGRGGPNEQFF.

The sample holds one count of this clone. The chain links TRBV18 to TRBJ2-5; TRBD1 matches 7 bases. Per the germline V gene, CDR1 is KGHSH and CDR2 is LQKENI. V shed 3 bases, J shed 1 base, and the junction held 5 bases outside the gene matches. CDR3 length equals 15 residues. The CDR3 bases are TGTGCCAGCTCACCGCCGGGACAGCCCCAAGAGACCCAGTACTTC. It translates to CASSPPGQPQETQYF.

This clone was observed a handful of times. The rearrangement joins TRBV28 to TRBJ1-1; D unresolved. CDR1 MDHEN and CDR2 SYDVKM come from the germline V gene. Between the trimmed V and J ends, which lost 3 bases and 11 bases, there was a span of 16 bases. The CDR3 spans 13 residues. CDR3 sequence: CASSLEAGWWAFF. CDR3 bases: TGTGCCAGCAGTTTGGAAGCAGGCTGGTGGGCTTTCTTT.

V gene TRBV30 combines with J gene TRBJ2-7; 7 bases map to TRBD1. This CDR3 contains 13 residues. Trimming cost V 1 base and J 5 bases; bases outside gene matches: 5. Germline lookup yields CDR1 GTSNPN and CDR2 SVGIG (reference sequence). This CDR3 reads CAWSARQGNEQYF. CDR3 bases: TGTGCCTGGAGTGCTCGACAGGGTAACGAGCAGTACTTC.

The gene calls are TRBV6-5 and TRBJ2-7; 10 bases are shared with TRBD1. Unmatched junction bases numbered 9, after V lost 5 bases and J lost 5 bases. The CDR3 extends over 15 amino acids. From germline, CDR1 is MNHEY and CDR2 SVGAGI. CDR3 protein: CASSPDRGRINEQYF. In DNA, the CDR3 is TGTGCCAGCAGTCCCGACAGGGGGCGTATTAACGAGCAGTACTTC.

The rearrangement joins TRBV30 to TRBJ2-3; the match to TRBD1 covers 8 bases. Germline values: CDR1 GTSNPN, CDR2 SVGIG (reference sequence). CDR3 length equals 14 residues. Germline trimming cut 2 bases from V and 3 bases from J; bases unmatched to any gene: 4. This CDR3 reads CAWSRHRGTDTQYF. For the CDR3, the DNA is TGTGCCTGGAGTAGGCACAGGGGGACAGATACGCAGTATTTT. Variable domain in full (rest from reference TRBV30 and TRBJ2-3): SQTIHQWPATLVQPVGSPLSLECTVEGTSNPNLYWYRQAAGRGLQLLFYSVGIGQISSEVPQNLSASRPQDRQFILSSKKLLLSDSGFYLCAWSRHRGTDTQYFGPGTRLTVL.